The 15 T cell receptor beta chains below come from one sample, sequenced in a study of blood T cell repertoires in COVID-19. Profiling relied on immunoSEQ multiplex PCR, and the TCRdb table lists in-frame clones only, not all of them. Found here are roughly 140,000 clones, about four fifths of them singletons; the top ten hold about 5.8%. Input material: PBMCs or T cells enriched from blood (not recorded which). The receptors originated from a woman aged 50 to 65 who had been exposed to COVID-19.

The gene calls are TRBV5-5 and TRBJ2-7, with unresolved D. Germline V gene lookup returns CDR1 SGHKS and CDR2 YYEKEE (reference sequence). The CDR3 runs to 10 residues. V lost 7 bases, J lost 3 bases, and 5 bases lay in between. In DNA form, the CDR3 reads TGTGCCAGCGTCTACTACGAGCAGTACTTC. This encodes CASVYYEQYF.

This chain links TRBV10-2 with TRBJ2-3; 11 bases are shared with TRBD2. The V gene's germline CDR1 is WSHSY and CDR2 SAAADI. V shed 3 bases, J shed 1 base, and the junction held 3 bases outside the gene matches. This CDR3 spans 16 amino acids. The CDR3 DNA reads as TGCGCCAGCAGTGATTTAGCGGGGGGGGGCACAGATACGCAGTATTTT. Translation gives CASSDLAGGGTDTQYF.

V is TRBV27 and J is TRBJ2-3; 9 nucleotides match TRBD2. The ends lost 7 bases at V and 4 bases at J; junction bases unmatched: 6. In germline, CDR1 is MNHEY, CDR2 SMNVEV (reference sequence). This CDR3 comprises 14 residues. The DNA for the CDR3 is TGTGCCAGCAATTGGCTAGCGGGATCAGATACGCAGTATTTT. Translating it yields CASNWLAGSDTQYF.

The chain uses TRBV11-2 and TRBJ2-3; 7 bases align to TRBD1. Germline CDR1 is SGHAT and CDR2 is FQNNGV. V lost 2 bases and J lost 5; bases outside the gene matches: 7. There are 15 residues in the CDR3. CDR3 bases: TGTGCCAGCAGCTTAATAGGGGGCGCGGGAGATACGCAGTATTTT. This codes for CASSLIGGAGDTQYF.

This clone has a single count. The V call is TRBV19, the J call TRBJ2-3; 16 nucleotides line up with TRBD2. Per germline, CDR1 LNHDA and CDR2 SQIVND (reference sequence). With V trimmed by 2 bases and J by 2 bases, 4 bases remained unmatched. This CDR3 region has 18 residues. The CDR3 DNA follows: TGTGCCAGTAGTATATCGGGACTAGCGGGGGGGCACACAGATACGCAGTATTTT. It specifies CASSISGLAGGHTDTQYF.

The rearrangement links TRBV29-1 to TRBJ1-1, with 7 bases identical to TRBD1. Germline values: CDR1 SQVTM, CDR2 ANQGSEA. The CDR3 is 12 residues long. V lost 6 bases, J lost 9 bases, and 10 bases stayed unmatched. This chain's CDR3 is CSVDRGLGKAFF. The CDR3 nucleotides are TGCAGCGTGGATAGGGGGCTCGGAAAAGCTTTCTTT.

CDR3 sequence reads: CASGLVLTESMNTEAFF. CDR3 bases: TGTGCTAGTGGTTTGGTACTCACGGAGAGTATGAACACTGAAGCTTTCTTT. The genes are TRBV12-5 and TRBJ1-1; D is undetermined. CDR1 and CDR2 from the germline V gene are LGHNT and FRNRAP. Between the trimmed V and J ends, which lost 0 bases and 0 bases, there was a span of 14 bases. CDR3 length: 17 amino acids.

The chain combines TRBV7-9 with TRBJ1-2; D gene unclear. Between the trimmed V and J ends, which lost 3 bases and 0 bases, there was a span of 5 bases. Germline CDR1 is SEHNR and CDR2 is FQNEAQ (reference sequence). The CDR3 contains 13 residues. CDR3: CASSLPANYGYTF. The CDR3 region has the DNA TGTGCCAGCAGCTTGCCAGCTAACTATGGCTACACCTTC.

This clone has only a few counts. This chain uses TRBV7-6 with TRBJ2-1; D might be TRBD1 (5 bases). V lost 0 bases to trimming and J lost 10 bases, with 10 bases between them. The CDR3 is 13 residues long. Germline-derived CDR1 and CDR2 are SGHVS and FNYEAQ. The CDR3 sequence is CASSLAQGYEQFF. The CDR3 region has the DNA TGTGCCAGCAGCTTAGCTCAGGGTTACGAGCAGTTCTTC.

The V call is TRBV12-3 or TRBV12-4, the J call TRBJ2-3; TRBD2 agrees at 9 bases. V lost 6 bases and J lost 6; bases outside the gene matches: 1. This CDR3 has 12 amino acids. The CDR3 reads CASRGLADTQYF. The CDR3 bases are TGTGCCAGCAGGGGACTAGCCGATACGCAGTATTTT.

The chain carries TRBV2 and TRBJ2-3; TRBD2 matches 14 bases. This CDR3 region has 18 residues. Trimming at V came to 6 bases and at J to 1 base, leaving 9 bases not matched to a gene. CDR1 is SNHLY and CDR2 is FYNNEI in the germline V gene. The CDR3 coding sequence is TGTGCCAGCAGCAAGACTAGCGGGGGGGCCAGGCGCACAGATACGCAGTATTTT. Translated: CASSKTSGGARRTDTQYF.

J is TRBJ2-1 and V is TRBV19; 10 bases fit TRBD2. J gave up 6 bases and V 6 bases, and 11 bases lay outside the gene matches. Germline V lookup: CDR1 LNHDA, CDR2 SQIVND (reference sequence). The CDR3 totals 16 residues. In DNA, the CDR3 is TGTGCCAGTAGCTTCACGAGCGGGGGGGCCTTCAATGAGCAGTTCTTC. It translates to CASSFTSGGAFNEQFF. Looking up the rest from reference TRBV19 and TRBJ2-1 gives the full variable domain: DGGITQSPKYLFRKEGQNVTLSCEQNLNHDAMYWYRQDPGQGLRLIYYSQIVNDFQKGDIAEGYSVSREKKESFPLTVTSAQKNPTAFYLCASSFTSGGAFNEQFFGPGTRLTVL.

The J gene is TRBJ1-6, the V gene TRBV9; the D gene is possibly TRBD1 (6 bases). Trimming stripped 1 base from V and 7 bases from J, with 18 bases between. Germline V CDR1 and CDR2: SGDLS, YYNGEE. This CDR3 spans 17 amino acids. The CDR3 nucleotides read TGTGCCAGCAGCGTACCTATGGGACACCCACCAAATTCACCCCTCCACTTT. This gives the protein CASSVPMGHPPNSPLHF.

This rearrangement joins TRBV2 to TRBJ1-4; 7 bases fit TRBD1. The germline gives CDR1 SNHLY, CDR2 FYNNEI. There are 15 residues in the CDR3. J was trimmed by 3 bases and V by 7 bases; bases with no gene match: 8. CDR3: CASKITGVANEKLFF. CDR3 nucleotide sequence: TGTGCCAGCAAGATAACAGGGGTGGCTAATGAAAAACTGTTTTTT.

The chain couples TRBV7-2 to TRBJ1-5; unclear D gene. This CDR3 is built from 13 residues. Germline V gives CDR1 SGHTA, CDR2 FQGNSA. Trimming pared 4 bases from V and 6 bases from J, leaving 10 bases between. The CDR3 nucleotides read TGTGCCAGCAGCTCCAGAGGGAGTCAGCCCCAGCATTTT. It translates to CASSSRGSQPQHF.